This T cell receptor beta chain was documented in a study of CD8 T cells in Susac syndrome. Reverse transcription of roughly 0.45 to 1 ug RNA used random hexamers. From the immunoSEQ multiplex PCR reads, TCRdb called clonotypes with MiXCR, one entry per CDR3 protein. The sample consists of hundreds of thousands of distinct CDR3 sequences, 95% of them appearing once. This CDR3 contains 16 residues. With V trimmed by 7 bases and J by 3 bases, 6 bases remained unmatched. Germline CDR1 reads MNHNY; CDR2 reads SVGAGI (reference sequence). The sequenced sample consisted of CD4+ T cells from PBMCs. The TCR was taken from a human donor with multiple sclerosis. This chain links TRBV6-6 with TRBJ2-7, with 16 bases matching TRBD2. The DNA of the CDR3 is TGTGCCAGCATCCCGGGACTAGCGGGAGGGAACTACGAGCAGTACTTC. Translating it yields CASIPGLAGGNYEQYF.